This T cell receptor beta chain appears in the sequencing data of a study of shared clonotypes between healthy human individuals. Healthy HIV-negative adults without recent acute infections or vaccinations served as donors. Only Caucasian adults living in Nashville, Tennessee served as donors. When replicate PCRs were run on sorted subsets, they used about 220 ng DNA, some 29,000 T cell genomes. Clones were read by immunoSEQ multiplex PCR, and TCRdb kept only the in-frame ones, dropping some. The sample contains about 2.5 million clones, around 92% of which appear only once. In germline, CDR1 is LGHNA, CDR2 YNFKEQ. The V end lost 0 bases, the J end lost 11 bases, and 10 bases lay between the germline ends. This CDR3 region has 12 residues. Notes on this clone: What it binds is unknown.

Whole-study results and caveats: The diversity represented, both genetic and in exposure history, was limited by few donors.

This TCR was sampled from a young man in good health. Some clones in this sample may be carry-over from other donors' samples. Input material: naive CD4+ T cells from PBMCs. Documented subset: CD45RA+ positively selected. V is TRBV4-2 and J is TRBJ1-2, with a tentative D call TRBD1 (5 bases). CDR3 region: CASSQERQKYTF. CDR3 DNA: TGTGCCAGCAGCCAAGAAAGACAGAAGTACACCTTC.